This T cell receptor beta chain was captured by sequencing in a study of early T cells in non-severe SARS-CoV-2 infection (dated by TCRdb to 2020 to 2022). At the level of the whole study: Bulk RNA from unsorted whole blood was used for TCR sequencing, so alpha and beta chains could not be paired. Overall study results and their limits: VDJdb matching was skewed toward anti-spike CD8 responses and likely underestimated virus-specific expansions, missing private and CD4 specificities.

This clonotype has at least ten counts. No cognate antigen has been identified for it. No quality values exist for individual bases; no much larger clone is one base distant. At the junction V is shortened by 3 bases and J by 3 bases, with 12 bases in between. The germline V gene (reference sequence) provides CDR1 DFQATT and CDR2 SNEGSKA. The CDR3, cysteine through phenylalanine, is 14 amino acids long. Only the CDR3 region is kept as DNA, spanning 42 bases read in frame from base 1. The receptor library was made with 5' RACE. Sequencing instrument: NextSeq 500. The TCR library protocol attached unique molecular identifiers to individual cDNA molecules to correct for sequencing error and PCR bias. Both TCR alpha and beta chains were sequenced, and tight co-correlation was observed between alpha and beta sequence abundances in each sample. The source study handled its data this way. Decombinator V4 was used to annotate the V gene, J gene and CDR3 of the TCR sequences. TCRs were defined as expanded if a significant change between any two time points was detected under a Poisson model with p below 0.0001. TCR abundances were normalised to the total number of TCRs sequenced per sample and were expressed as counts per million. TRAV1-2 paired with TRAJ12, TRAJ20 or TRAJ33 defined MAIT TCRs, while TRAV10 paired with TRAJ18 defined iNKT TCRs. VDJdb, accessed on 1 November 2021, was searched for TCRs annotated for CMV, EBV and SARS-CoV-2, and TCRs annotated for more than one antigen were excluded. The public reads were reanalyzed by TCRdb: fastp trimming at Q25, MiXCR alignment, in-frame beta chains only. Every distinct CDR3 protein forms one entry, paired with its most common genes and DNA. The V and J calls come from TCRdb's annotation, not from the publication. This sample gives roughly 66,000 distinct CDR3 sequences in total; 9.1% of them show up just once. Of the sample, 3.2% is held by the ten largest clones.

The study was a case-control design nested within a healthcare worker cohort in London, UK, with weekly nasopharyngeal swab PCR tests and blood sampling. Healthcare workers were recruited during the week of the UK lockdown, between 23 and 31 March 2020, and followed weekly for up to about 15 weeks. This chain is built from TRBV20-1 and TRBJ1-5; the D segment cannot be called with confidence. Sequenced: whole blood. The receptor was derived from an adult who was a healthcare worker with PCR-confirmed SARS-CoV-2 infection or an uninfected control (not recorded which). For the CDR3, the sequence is CSASGRAYNQPQHF. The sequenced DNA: TGCAGTGCTAGCGGGAGGGCCTACAATCAGCCCCAGCATTTT.